The entry that follows covers one T cell receptor (beta chain) sequence. PCR was performed using 60 Vbeta and 13 Jbeta primers. TCRdb's table, derived via immunoSEQ multiplex PCR, lists solely in-frame clones and lacks some. The sample records about 190,000 clones, just under 75% being singletons. These data originate in a study of cytomegalovirus exposure and HLA in healthy donors. Material for sequencing was PBMCs. This TCR was sampled from a man younger than 40 in good health and CMV-seropositive.

The CDR3 DNA follows: TGTGCCATCAGTGAGCCGAACAGGGCCCCGTACAATGAGCAGTTCTTC. This sequence encodes CAISEPNRAPYNEQFF. The chain employs TRBV10-3 and TRBJ2-1, with D tentatively TRBD1 (6 bases). This CDR3 contains 16 residues. V lost 2 bases and J lost 4, with 15 bases in between. From germline, CDR1 is ENHRY and CDR2 SYGVKD.